Sequencing of this T cell receptor (beta chain) was carried out in a study of blood T cell repertoires in COVID-19. Looking at the study overall: Samples taken during acute and convalescent COVID-19 were collected in the United States, Italy and Spain. In each case, the material was cDNA or gDNA derived from T cells, B-cell-depleted T cells, or PBMCs.

V shed 3 bases, J shed 1 base, and the junction held 11 bases outside the gene matches. The CDR3 runs to 17 residues. Germline CDR1 MNHNS, CDR2 SASEGT. Generated by immunoSEQ multiplex PCR, the TCRdb table keeps only in-frame clones and is missing some. The sample has fewer than 500,000 clones, nearly 90% seen once; the top ten hold under 2.5%. Those enrolled, adults aged 18 to 89 years, came from roughly 23 US areas. Assignments of participants to cohorts depended upon their own reported clinical history. Sequenced: PBMCs or T cells enriched from blood (not recorded which). The TCR was taken from a woman under 30 with acute COVID-19. This rearrangement joins TRBV6-1 to TRBJ1-1; the match to TRBD1 covers 7 bases. CDR3 in amino acids: CASSDYGTVTRNTEAFF. The CDR3 nucleotides read TGTGCCAGCAGTGACTATGGGACAGTCACGAGGAACACTGAAGCTTTCTTT.